In its sample, the clone carrying this T cell receptor beta chain was seen a few times. The antigen remains undetermined. This entry is derived from a study of early T cells in non-severe SARS-CoV-2 infection. At the level of the study: Unpaired chains resulted from sequencing bulk RNA of unsorted whole blood.

Notes on the study in general: Missing private and CD4 specificities, VDJdb matching favored anti-spike CD8 responses.

V gave up 0 bases and J gave up 3 bases, with 10 bases separating them. CDR1 is SGDLS, CDR2 YYNGEE, per germline. This CDR3 has 14 residues. Unique molecular identifiers were attached to individual cDNA molecules. TCRdb reprocessed the 5' RACE reads with MiXCR, giving one entry per CDR3 protein. The sample shows tens of thousands of distinct CDR3 sequences, around 6% of them seen only once. The chain has TRBV9 and TRBJ2-7; D may correspond to TRBD1 or TRBD2 (5 bases each). The receptor's source is an adult who was a healthcare worker with PCR-confirmed SARS-CoV-2 infection or an uninfected control (not recorded which). The sample was whole blood, taken at baseline. This CDR3 reads CASSVDGTIYEQYF. In DNA, the CDR3 is TGTGCCAGCAGCGTAGACGGGACCATCTACGAGCAGTACTTC.